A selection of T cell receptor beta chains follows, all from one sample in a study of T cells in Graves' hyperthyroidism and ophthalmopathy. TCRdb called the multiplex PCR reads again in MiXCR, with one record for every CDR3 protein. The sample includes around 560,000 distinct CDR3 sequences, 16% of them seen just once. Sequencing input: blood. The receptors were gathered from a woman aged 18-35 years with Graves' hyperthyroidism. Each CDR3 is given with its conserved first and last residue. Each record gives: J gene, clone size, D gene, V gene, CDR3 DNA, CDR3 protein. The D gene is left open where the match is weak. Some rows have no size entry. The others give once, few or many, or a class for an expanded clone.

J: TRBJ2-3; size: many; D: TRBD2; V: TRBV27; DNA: TGTGCCAGCAGCCTACTAGCGGGGAACACAGATACGCAGTATTTT; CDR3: CASSLLAGNTDTQYF
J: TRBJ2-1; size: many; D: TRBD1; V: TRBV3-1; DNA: TGTGCCAGCAGCCATAGGAACAGGGGGCACGAGCAGTTCTTC; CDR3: CASSHRNRGHEQFF
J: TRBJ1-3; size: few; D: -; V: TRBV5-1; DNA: TGCGCCAGCAGCTCCACCACCTCTGGAAACACCATATATTTT; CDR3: CASSSTTSGNTIYF
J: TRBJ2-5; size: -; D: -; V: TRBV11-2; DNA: TGTGCCAGCAGCTTCGCTCGGGGCTGGGTAGAGACCCAGTACTTC; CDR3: CASSFARGWVETQYF
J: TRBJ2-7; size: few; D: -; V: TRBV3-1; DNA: TGTGCCAGCAGCTCGGGGAAGGGGGCCTACGAGCAGTACTTC; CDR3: CASSSGKGAYEQYF
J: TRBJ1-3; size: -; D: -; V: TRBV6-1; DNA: TGTGCCAGCAGCCCGGGTCCGGGGGCGGGAAACACCAAATATTTT; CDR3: CASSPGPGAGNTKYF
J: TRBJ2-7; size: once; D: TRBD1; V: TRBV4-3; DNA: TGCGCCAGCAGCCCAGGGACAGTAACCTACGAGCAGTACTTC; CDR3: CASSPGTVTYEQYF
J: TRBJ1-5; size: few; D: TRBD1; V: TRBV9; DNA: TGTGCCAGCAGCGTAGGGGGACAGGGGAATCAGCCCCAGCATTTT; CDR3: CASSVGGQGNQPQHF
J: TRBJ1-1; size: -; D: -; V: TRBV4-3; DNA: TGCGCCAGCAGCCCAGGGGTCTTAGGGCCGAACACTGAAGCTTTCTTT; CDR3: CASSPGVLGPNTEAFF
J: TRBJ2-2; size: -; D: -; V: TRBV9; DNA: TGTGCCAGCAGCCCTCATAATCAGGTCCTGAACACCGGGGAGCTGTTTTTT; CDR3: CASSPHNQVLNTGELFF
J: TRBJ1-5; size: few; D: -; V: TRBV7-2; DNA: TGTGCCAGCAGCTTAGGGTTGAGGAGCAATCAGCCCCAGCATTTT; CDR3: CASSLGLRSNQPQHF
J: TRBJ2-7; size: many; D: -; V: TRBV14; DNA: TGTGCCAGCAGCCGTCGGCAGCCCCAGGACGAGCAGTACTTC; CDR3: CASSRRQPQDEQYF
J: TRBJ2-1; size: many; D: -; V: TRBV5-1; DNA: TGCGCCAGCAGGGCGGGCGGAAGCTCCTACAATGAGCAGTTCTTC; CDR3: CASRAGGSSYNEQFF
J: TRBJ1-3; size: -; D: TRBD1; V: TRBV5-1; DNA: TGCGCCAGCAGCTCGGGACAGGAGGGAAACACCATATATTTT; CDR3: CASSSGQEGNTIYF
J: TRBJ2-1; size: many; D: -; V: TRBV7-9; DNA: TGTGCCAGCAGCTTAGACGGGGGACCCTACAATGAGCAGTTCTTC; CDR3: CASSLDGGPYNEQFF
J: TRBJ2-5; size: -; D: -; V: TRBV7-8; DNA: TGTGCCAGCAGCCTCTTAGGGGGGGGACTCGCAATAAAGGGGACCCAGTACTTC; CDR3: CASSLLGGGLAIKGTQYF
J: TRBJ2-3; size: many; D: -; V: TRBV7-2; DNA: TGTGCCAGCAGGTACACAGATACGCAGTATTTT; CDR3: CASRYTDTQYF
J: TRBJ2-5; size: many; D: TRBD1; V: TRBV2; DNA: TGTGCCAGCAGTGAAAGGGGACAGGGAGAGACCCAGTACTTC; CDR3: CASSERGQGETQYF
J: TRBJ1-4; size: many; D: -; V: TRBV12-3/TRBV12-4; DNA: TGTGCCAGCAGTTTACACACCCCTAATGAAAAACTGTTTTTT; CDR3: CASSLHTPNEKLFF
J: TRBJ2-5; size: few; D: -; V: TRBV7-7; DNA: TGTGCCAGCAGTAAAACAGGGAAAGAGACCCAGTACTTC; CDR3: CASSKTGKETQYF
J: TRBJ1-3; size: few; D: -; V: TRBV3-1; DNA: TGTGCCAGCAGCCACGGACGAATCTCTGGAAACACCATATATTTT; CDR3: CASSHGRISGNTIYF
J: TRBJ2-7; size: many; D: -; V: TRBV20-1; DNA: TGCAGTGACCGAGGGGGGATCCGTGGCGGGCAGTACTTC; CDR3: CSDRGGIRGGQYF
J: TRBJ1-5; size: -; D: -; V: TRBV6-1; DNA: TGTGCCAGCAGTGAATGGGCAGATAGTGGGGGCAATCAGCCCCAGCATTTT; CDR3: CASSEWADSGGNQPQHF
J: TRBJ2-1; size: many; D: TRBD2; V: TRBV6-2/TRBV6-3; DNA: TGTGCCAGCAGTTACTTCCTAGCGGAGAACAATGAGCAGTTCTTC; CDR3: CASSYFLAENNEQFF
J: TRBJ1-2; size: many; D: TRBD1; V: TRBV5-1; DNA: TGCGCCAGCAGCAGGGACAGGGCGGAGTATGGCTACACCTTC; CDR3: CASSRDRAEYGYTF
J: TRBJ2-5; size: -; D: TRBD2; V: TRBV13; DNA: TGTGCCAGCAGCCACGGACTAGCGGGGGCCAGCGAGGAGACCCAGTACTTC; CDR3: CASSHGLAGASEETQYF
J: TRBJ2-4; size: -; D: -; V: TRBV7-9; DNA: TGTGCCAGCAGCTCGGTGTTGAACATTCATTACTTC; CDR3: CASSSVLNIHYF
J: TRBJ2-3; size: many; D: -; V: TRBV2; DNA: TGTGCCAGCAGTGAGAGTGTTGGTGGGGGGAGTCCAACTAGAGATACGCAGTATTTT; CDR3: CASSESVGGGSPTRDTQYF
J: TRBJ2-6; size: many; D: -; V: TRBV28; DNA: TGTGCCAGCAGTTTACCGGTTGCAGGGCGGGGCGTGGGGGCCAACGTCCTGACTTTC; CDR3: CASSLPVAGRGVGANVLTF
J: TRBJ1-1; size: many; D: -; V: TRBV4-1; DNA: TGCGCCAGCAGCCAAGATGGCGCGAACACTGAAGCTTTCTTT; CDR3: CASSQDGANTEAFF
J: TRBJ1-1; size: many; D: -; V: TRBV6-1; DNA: TGTGCCAGCAGCCCCCCGGTCCTAAACACTGAAGCTTTCTTT; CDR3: CASSPPVLNTEAFF
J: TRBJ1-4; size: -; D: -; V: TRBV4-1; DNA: TGCGCCAGCAGCCTTGGACGGTCGTCGTGGCAGGCTAATGAAAAACTGTTTTTT; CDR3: CASSLGRSSWQANEKLFF
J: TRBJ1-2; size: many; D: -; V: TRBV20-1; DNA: TGCAGTGCTAGCTTACCTAACTATGGCTACACCTTC; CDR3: CSASLPNYGYTF
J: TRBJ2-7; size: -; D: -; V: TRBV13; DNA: TGTGCCAGCAGCTTAGGTCTACAGGGTTCTCTCCCCTACGAGCAGTACTTC; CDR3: CASSLGLQGSLPYEQYF
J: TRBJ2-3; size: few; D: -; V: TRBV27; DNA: TGTGCCAGCAGTTTGGGCACTATTGGGGATACGCAGTATTTT; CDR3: CASSLGTIGDTQYF
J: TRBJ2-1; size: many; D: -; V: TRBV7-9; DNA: TGTGCCAGCAGCTTGATGGGAGGCAACAATGAGCAGTTCTTC; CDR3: CASSLMGGNNEQFF
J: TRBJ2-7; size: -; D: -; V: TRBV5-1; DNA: TGCGCCAGCAGCTTGGCCCCGTCCTTGGCCTACGAGCAGTACTTC; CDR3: CASSLAPSLAYEQYF
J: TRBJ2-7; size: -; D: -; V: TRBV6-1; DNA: TGTGCCAGCAGGACCGGACTGTTCTACGAGCAGTACTTC; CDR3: CASRTGLFYEQYF
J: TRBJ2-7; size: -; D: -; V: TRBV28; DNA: TGTGCCAGCAGATTATCCCGGAGCTTGGACGAGCAGTACTTC; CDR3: CASRLSRSLDEQYF
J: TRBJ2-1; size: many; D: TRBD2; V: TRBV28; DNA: TGTGCCAGCAGTTTGGTTCTAGCGGGAGCGTTAGACAATGAGCAGTTCTTC; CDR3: CASSLVLAGALDNEQFF
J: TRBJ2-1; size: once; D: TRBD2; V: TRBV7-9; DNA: TGTGCCAGCAGCTTGGGAAGCGGGAGCTTCTACAATGAGCAGTTCTTC; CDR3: CASSLGSGSFYNEQFF
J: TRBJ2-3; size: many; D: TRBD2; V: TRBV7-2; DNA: TGTGCCACGAGCGGGAGGTTGACAGATACGCAGTATTTT; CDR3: CATSGRLTDTQYF
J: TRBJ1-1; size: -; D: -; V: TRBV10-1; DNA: TGCGCCAGCAGTCGGGGAGGTAGCGCTGAAGCTTTCTTT; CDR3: CASSRGGSAEAFF
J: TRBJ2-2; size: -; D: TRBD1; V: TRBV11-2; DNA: TGTGTCAGCAGCTTAGGGGGACAGGGGAACACCGGGGAGCTGTTTTTT; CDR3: CVSSLGGQGNTGELFF
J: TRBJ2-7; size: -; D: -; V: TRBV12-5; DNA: TGTGCTAGATCCCCGACAACCAGCTCCTACGAGCAGTGCTTC; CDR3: CARSPTTSSYEQCF
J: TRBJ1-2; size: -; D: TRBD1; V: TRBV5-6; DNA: TGTGCCAGCAGCTCTCGGACAGGGCCGGCCTATGGCTACACCTTC; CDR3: CASSSRTGPAYGYTF
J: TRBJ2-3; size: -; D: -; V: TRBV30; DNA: TGTGCCTGGAATACGGGGGCTAGCACAGATACGCAGTATTTT; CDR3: CAWNTGASTDTQYF
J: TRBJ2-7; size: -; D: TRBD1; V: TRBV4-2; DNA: TGTGCCAGCAGCCTCGGGACAGACCCCGGGTTGCAGTACTTC; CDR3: CASSLGTDPGLQYF
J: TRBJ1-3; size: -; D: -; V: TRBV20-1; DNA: TGCAGTGCTAGAGCTCCTACCTCTGGAAACACCATATATTTT; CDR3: CSARAPTSGNTIYF
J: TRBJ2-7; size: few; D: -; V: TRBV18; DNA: TGTGCCAGCTCACCACCGTTCCGGGGATCCTACGAGCAGTACTTC; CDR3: CASSPPFRGSYEQYF
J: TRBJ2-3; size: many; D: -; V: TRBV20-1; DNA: TGCAGTGCTACCCAATCGTTCACCACAGATACGCAGTATTTT; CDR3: CSATQSFTTDTQYF
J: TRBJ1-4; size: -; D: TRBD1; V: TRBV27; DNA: TGTGCCAGCCGGGACAGGGGGGCTGAAAAACTGTTTTTT; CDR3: CASRDRGAEKLFF